Listed here is a single T cell receptor beta chain. V was cut by 3 bases and J by 2 bases, with 11 bases left in between. CDR1 SGHNT and CDR2 YENEEA come from the germline V gene. The CDR3 totals 14 residues. Authors' data handling: It was from reference gene primer amplification that nucleated cell counts were estimated. Clones were sequenced by immunoSEQ multiplex PCR, and TCRdb holds only the in-frame ones, with some missing. That table furnishes V, J and clone size, whereas the DNA furnished D and trimming. The top ten clones hold less than 4.5% of a sample with roughly 240,000 clones, around 83% of them seen once. The data are from a study of blood T cell repertoires in COVID-19.

Sequencing was performed on peripheral blood. The TCR was taken from a man aged 18 to 29 with active or convalescent COVID-19. V gene TRBV11-3 combines with J gene TRBJ2-7; D not certain. The CDR3 DNA sequence: TGTGCCAGCAGCTTTATGCCGTCAGCCTACGAGCAGTACTTC. Translation gives CASSFMPSAYEQYF.